This T cell receptor beta chain was recorded in a study of spatial heterogeneity in lung cancer (dated by TCRdb to between 2018 and 2020). For the study in its entirety: Beta-chain transcripts were consistently detected in greater numbers than alpha-chain transcripts, which likely reflects a higher abundance of beta-chain transcripts. Both alpha and beta chains were TCR-sequenced in 200 to 250 tumor regions, under 80 matched nontumor lung samples and around 54 PBMC samples obtained at surgery. In the raw uncorrected reads, each unique combination of TCR and UMI appeared more than ten times on average. Nonsynonymous mutation counts, determined by whole-exome sequencing of tumor tissue, were related to TCR repertoire features. The study quantitatively compared TCR alpha and beta repertoires across multiple tumor regions, matched nontumor lung and blood in non-small cell lung cancer. Here is what the overall study found, with its caveats: Confirming at a functional level the hypothesis that regional TCRs recognize regional mutations was considered to require additional single-cell paired TCR alpha and beta sequencing. Ubiquitous expanded tumor TCRs were found in blood more often at tumor resection than at routine follow-up.

The sample's time point label, in plain terms: sample taken at primary tumor resection. The donors were about 71 patients from the lung TRACERx cohort who had early-stage, untreated non-small cell lung cancer. For TCR sequencing, whole RNA was extracted from tumor and nontumor lung tissue, or from cryopreserved PBMC samples, and no cell sorting was done. Only patients for whom sufficient RNA was available from at least two tumor regions were selected for TCR sequencing. Details on this clonotype: Its recognized antigen is unknown. No base quality values were provided; no much bigger clone lies one nucleotide off.

Library generation was performed with 5' RACE. Reads for this sample came from a NextSeq 500. In the TCR library protocol, a unique molecular identifier was attached to each TCR cDNA molecule so that PCR and sequencing errors could be corrected. The authors' analysis ran thus. Decombinator tools were used for TCR identification, UMI-based error correction and CDR3 extraction. TCRs above a frequency of 2 per 1,000, corresponding to the top 1% of the tumor frequency distribution, were defined as expanded. Renyi diversity was computed with the R vegan package after each repertoire had been subsampled 100 times to 5,000 TCRs. To build CDR3 similarity networks, amino acid triplet string-kernel similarity was used, and CDR3s were connected when their pairwise similarity was above 0.82. TCRdb handled the public reads itself, with Q25 trimming in fastp and clone calling in MiXCR, and kept productive beta chains. Identical CDR3 protein sequences are pooled into one entry, listed with their most common genes and DNA. None of the V and J calls come from the authors' own analysis; TCRdb made them. This sample is represented by tens of thousands of distinct CDR3 sequences; around 7.3% of them were singletons. Roughly 7% of the sample comes from the top ten.

Trimming leaves V shorter by 0 bases and J shorter by 1 base, with the junction holding 6 bases beyond the gene matches. The CDR3 runs 16 residues from the cysteine to the phenylalanine. This entry keeps only the CDR3 DNA: 48 bases, framed from base 1. From the germline V gene (reference sequence), CDR1 is DFQATT and CDR2 is SNEGSKA. This chain joins TRBV20-1 to TRBJ2-7, with 10 middle bases fitting TRBD2. Sample: PBMCs, taken at surgery. The receptor's source is a male donor with early-stage non-small cell lung cancer. The CDR3 has the sequence CSARDPLAGTSYEQYF. The nucleotide sequence reads as follows: TGCAGTGCTAGAGATCCACTAGCGGGGACTTCCTACGAGCAGTACTTC.